The entry below describes one TCR beta chain. Which antigen it targets is not known. Base quality data are lacking; no much larger clone is found one base away. Sequencing took place on an Illumina HiSeq 2500. Quantitative 5'-RACE with molecular barcodes was used to prepare TCR beta libraries. On the authors' methods: A new computational method, built on a probabilistic model of VDJ rearrangement, was used to identify disease-linked TCR variants. The public reads were quality trimmed at Q25 with fastp and then assembled into clones with MiXCR by TCRdb, keeping productive beta chains. Under each unique CDR3 protein, matching rows form one entry showing the most common genes and DNA. What appears here as the V and J calls and clone size reflects TCRdb's work, not the paper's. Here the sample has 500,000 or so distinct CDR3 sequences; approximately 5.3% occur a single time. Of the sample, roughly 3.2% is held by the ten largest clones.

The data stem from a study of CD8 T cells in ankylosing spondylitis (TCRdb year 2017). Regarding the research as a whole: The study profiled T cell receptor beta repertoires in healthy donors and ankylosing spondylitis patients to find disease-linked TCR variants. Peripheral blood samples were taken, and synovial fluid was additionally collected from ankylosing spondylitis patients. In total, the full study cohort was made up of over a hundred healthy donors and 25 or so ankylosing spondylitis patients. Results and caveats for the whole study, not just this receptor: The disease-linked clones showed a CD8+ phenotype and occurred at relatively low frequencies in peripheral blood. According to the report, matched synovial fluid samples from ankylosing spondylitis patients were significantly enriched for the disease-linked clones. Some motif variants were previously reported in synovial fluid and blood of reactive arthritis patients, suggesting common disease-initiation mechanisms. Blood from ankylosing spondylitis patients appeared to be characterized by a TCR beta motif made up of seven or eight highly homologous amino acid variants.

From the germline V gene (reference sequence), CDR1 is DFQATT and CDR2 is SNEGSKA. From the cysteine through the phenylalanine, the CDR3 covers 16 amino acids. Only the CDR3 DNA stays, 48 bases, in frame from base 1. V is pruned by 4 bases and J by 2 bases, leaving 4 bases of the junction without a gene match. The receptor comes from a male donor with ankylosing spondylitis. This sequence uses TRBV20-1 and TRBJ2-2, with TRBD2 identical over 13 junction bases. Material: blood, either unsorted or a sorted T cell fraction (not recorded which). CDR3 reads: CSAMRTSGGNTGELFF. In nucleotides, the sequence is TGCAGTGCTATGCGGACTAGCGGGGGTAACACCGGGGAGCTGTTTTTT.